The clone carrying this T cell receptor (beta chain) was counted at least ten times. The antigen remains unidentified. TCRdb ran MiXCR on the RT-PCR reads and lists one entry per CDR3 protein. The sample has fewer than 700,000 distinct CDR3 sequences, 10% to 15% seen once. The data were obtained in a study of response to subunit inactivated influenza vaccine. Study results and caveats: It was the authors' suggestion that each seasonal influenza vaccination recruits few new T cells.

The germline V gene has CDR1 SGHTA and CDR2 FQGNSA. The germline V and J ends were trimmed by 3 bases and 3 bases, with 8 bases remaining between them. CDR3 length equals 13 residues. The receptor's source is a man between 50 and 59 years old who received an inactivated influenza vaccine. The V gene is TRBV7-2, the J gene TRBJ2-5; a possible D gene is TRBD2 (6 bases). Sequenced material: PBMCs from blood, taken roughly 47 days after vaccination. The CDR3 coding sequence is TGTGCCAGCAGCTTCGGGGGAAAAGAGACCCAGTACTTC. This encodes CASSFGGKETQYF.